This TCR beta chain was recovered during a study of shared clonotypes between healthy human individuals. CDR3 length: 16 amino acids. CDR1 SNHLY and CDR2 FYNNEI come from the germline V gene. Trimming removed 5 bases from V and 7 bases from J, with 23 bases in between. Sequencing used immunoSEQ multiplex PCR; TCRdb keeps in-frame clones, though not all of them. Of fewer than 1.8 million clones listed, approximately 98.5% are singletons. Source material: naive CD4+ T cells sorted from blood. Indicated subset: CD45RA+ positively selected. The receptor was isolated from a man aged 30 to 45 in good health. The V call is TRBV2, the J call TRBJ1-1; D not resolved. The CDR3 is CASSQYTNLGPIEAFF. CDR3 in DNA: TGTGCCAGCAGTCAATATACCAACCTTGGACCGATTGAAGCTTTCTTT.